The 7 T cell receptor beta chains reported below all come from one sample, sequenced in a study of blood T cell repertoires in COVID-19. Method: immunoSEQ multiplex PCR; TCRdb's copy keeps in-frame clones and lacks some. Among about 250,000 clones listed, around 90% were seen once. The sequenced material came from peripheral blood. These receptors all stem from a man aged 80 or over with acute or convalescent COVID-19.

The rearrangement uses TRBV19 and TRBJ2-1, with TRBD2 identical over 11 bases. This CDR3 has 18 amino acids. CDR1 is LNHDA and CDR2 is SQIVND in the germline V gene (reference sequence). J was trimmed by 7 bases and V by 0 bases; bases with no gene match: 11. The CDR3 region has the DNA TGTGCCAGTAGTATAGATCGTCGACTAGCGGGACGACCTAATGAGCAGTTCTTC. Translated: CASSIDRRLAGRPNEQFF.

The V and J genes are TRBV6-5 and TRBJ2-2; unclear D gene. Trimming stripped 6 bases from V and 4 bases from J, with 12 bases between. The CDR3 has 14 amino acids. From germline, CDR1 is MNHEY and CDR2 SVGAGI. CDR3 sequence (DNA): TGTGCCAGCAGGTCCTTCGGAGTCACCGGGGAGCTGTTTTTT. Translating it yields CASRSFGVTGELFF.

The chain has TRBV4-2 and TRBJ2-3; 11 nucleotides agree with TRBD2. The junction had 5 bases not matched to a gene; V was cut back by 1 base and J by 5 bases. Germline V gives CDR1 LGHNA, CDR2 YNFKEQ. The CDR3 is 16 residues long. The CDR3 here is CASSQGGTSGLDTQYF. DNA of the CDR3: TGTGCCAGCAGCCAAGGTGGGACTAGCGGATTAGATACGCAGTATTTT.

The chain joins TRBV5-1 to TRBJ2-7; tentatively, D is TRBD1 (5 bases). This CDR3 region has 16 residues. V gave up 4 bases and J gave up 4 bases, with 21 bases separating them. Germline loops: CDR1 SGHRS, CDR2 YFSETQ. CDR3 DNA sequence: TGCGCCAGCAGCCCTCGTGGGGCCCTAGGAATTTACGAGCAGTACTTC. Translating gives CASSPRGALGIYEQYF. The full variable domain, completed using reference TRBV5-1 and TRBJ2-7, is KAGVTQTPRYLIKTRGQQVTLSCSPISGHRSVSWYQQTPGQGLQFLFEYFSETQRNKGNFPGRFSGRQFSNSRSEMNVSTLELGDSALYLCASSPRGALGIYEQYFGPGTRLTVT.

The gene calls are TRBV18 and TRBJ1-6; D gene uncertain. Trimming stripped 0 bases from V and 9 bases from J, with 12 bases between. CDR1 is KGHSH and CDR2 is LQKENI in the germline V gene. This CDR3 comprises 15 residues. CDR3 bases: TGTGCCAGCTCACCACCAGACGGGAATAGTTCACCCCTCCACTTT. Translating it yields CASSPPDGNSSPLHF.

The V call is TRBV7-7, the J call TRBJ2-5; 7 bases line up with TRBD1. This CDR3 region has 15 residues. The germline gives CDR1 SSHAT, CDR2 FNYEAQ (reference sequence). The junction had 6 bases not matched to a gene; V was cut back by 0 bases and J by 5 bases. This CDR3 is CASSLAGGQSETQYF. Here the CDR3 DNA reads TGTGCCAGCAGCTTAGCAGGGGGACAGTCCGAGACCCAGTACTTC.

This clone appeared once. This chain uses TRBV29-1 with TRBJ1-1, with 7 nucleotides matching TRBD1. The CDR3 runs to 13 residues. V shed 4 bases, J shed 4 bases, and the junction held 6 bases outside the gene matches. Germline V gene data show CDR1 as SQVTM and CDR2 as ANQGSEA. The CDR3 loop is CSVGETGRTEAFF. The CDR3 DNA follows: TGCAGCGTTGGCGAGACAGGGCGCACTGAAGCTTTCTTT.